A selection of T cell receptor beta chains follows, all from one sample in a study of blood T cell repertoires in COVID-19. Sequencing was performed with immunoSEQ multiplex PCR; in TCRdb, only in-frame clones are kept and a portion is missing. The table has roughly 500,000 clones, approximately 92% seen once. Sequenced: peripheral blood. Receptor source: a man younger than 30 with COVID-19, enrolled during active disease. Both conserved end residues are part of each CDR3. The D gene is left open where the match is weak. Part of the rows lack a size; the others show once, few, many or a class for expanded clones.

abundance	v_gene	d_gene	j_gene	CDR3nt	CDR3aa
-	TRBV7-9	-	TRBJ1-2	TGTGCCAGCAGCCCCTTGCTCCCGGGACTTGATGGCTACACCTTC	CASSPLLPGLDGYTF
-	TRBV27	TRBD1	TRBJ2-3	TGTGCCAGCAGTTCGGGGACAGGGGGATGGGATACGCAGTATTTT	CASSSGTGGWDTQYF
-	TRBV12-5	TRBD2	TRBJ2-7	TGTGCTAGTGCGCCGGGAGGTTCCTACGAGCAGTACTTC	CASAPGGSYEQYF
-	TRBV5-8	TRBD2	TRBJ2-2	TGTGCCAGCAGCGGCGCTGGACTAGCGGTAAACACCGGGGAGCTGTTTTTT	CASSGAGLAVNTGELFF
-	TRBV19	-	TRBJ1-1	TGTGCCAGTAGGAATGGGGGGGTTCCGACTGAAGCTTTCTTT	CASRNGGVPTEAFF
-	TRBV27	TRBD1	TRBJ2-7	TGTGCCAGCACCTCCATCAGGGGGCGTGCCTACGAGCAGTACTTC	CASTSIRGRAYEQYF
-	TRBV2	TRBD1	TRBJ2-5	TGTGCCAGCACCGGACAGGGGGGCCAAGAGACCCAGTACTTC	CASTGQGGQETQYF
-	TRBV19	TRBD2	TRBJ2-1	TGTGCCAGTAGTATCCGGCTAGCGGGGGGGCCCTACAATGAGCAGTTCTTC	CASSIRLAGGPYNEQFF
-	TRBV2	TRBD1	TRBJ2-2	TGTGCCAGCAGTGAGGACAGGGTCGTCAGAACCGGGGAGCTGTTTTTT	CASSEDRVVRTGELFF
-	TRBV27	-	TRBJ1-3	TGTGCCAGCGGAATCGACCGGAGCTCTGGAAACACCATATATTTT	CASGIDRSSGNTIYF
-	TRBV25-1	-	TRBJ2-5	TGTGCCAGCAGTGAATACCGAACAGAACAAGAGACCCAGTACTTC	CASSEYRTEQETQYF
-	TRBV7-9	-	TRBJ2-7	TGTGCCAGCAGCTTTGAGGGAAGTGGTGGCGAGCAGTACTTC	CASSFEGSGGEQYF
-	TRBV5-1	TRBD2	TRBJ2-1	TGCGCCAGCAGCTGGACGGGGACTACCTACAATGAGCAGTTCTTC	CASSWTGTTYNEQFF
-	TRBV3-1/TRBV3-2	-	TRBJ2-5	TGTGCCAGCAGCCAGTCTAGCCACCAAGAGACCCAGTACTTC	CASSQSSHQETQYF
-	TRBV5-6	-	TRBJ2-7	TGTGCCAGCAGCTTTGCCAGGATCGGCGAGCAGTACTTC	CASSFARIGEQYF
-	TRBV11-2	TRBD1	TRBJ1-4	TGTGCCAGCAGCTCACCCGCCCTCGGGACAGAGCTAAATGAAAAACTGTTTTTT	CASSSPALGTELNEKLFF
-	TRBV11-2	TRBD2	TRBJ2-7	TGTGCCAGCAGCTCCCTGACTAGCGGGAGCCCTCGTGTCGAGCAGTACTTC	CASSSLTSGSPRVEQYF
once	TRBV3-1/TRBV3-2	TRBD2	TRBJ2-5	TGTGCCAGCAGCGCCGGGACTAGCGGGGGCCGGTACCAAGAGACCCAGTACTTC	CASSAGTSGGRYQETQYF
-	TRBV11-2	TRBD2	TRBJ2-2	TGTGCCAGCAGCTTAGGGCTGGCTAGCGGGGACACCGGGGAGCTGTTTTTT	CASSLGLASGDTGELFF
-	TRBV12-3/TRBV12-4	-	TRBJ1-1	TGTGCCAGCACCCTATCAACAGGGAGCGAAGCTTTCTTT	CASTLSTGSEAFF
once	TRBV11-2	-	TRBJ1-5	TGTGCCAGCAGCTTAGAAAGGGGTCAGCCCCAGCATTTT	CASSLERGQPQHF
-	TRBV24-1	-	TRBJ2-2	TGTGCCACCAGTGTCAGTCTTGGAAGCGGACCCCACTCCGGGGAGCTGTTTTTT	CATSVSLGSGPHSGELFF
-	TRBV13	TRBD1	TRBJ1-6	TGTGCCAGCAGCCCCCAGGGGGCCCGGAATTCACCCCTCCACTTT	CASSPQGARNSPLHF
once	TRBV6-6	-	TRBJ1-5	TGTGCCAGCAGTCAAACGTCTATTACCAGGGCTCGCGGTCAGCCCCAGCATTTT	CASSQTSITRARGQPQHF
-	TRBV7-9	TRBD1	TRBJ1-4	TGTGCCAGCAGCGTGGGACAGGGACTTGAAAAACTGTTTTTT	CASSVGQGLEKLFF
-	TRBV2	TRBD1	TRBJ1-1	TGTGCCAGCAGACAGGGGAAGTCCGTGAACACTGAAGCTTTCTTT	CASRQGKSVNTEAFF
-	TRBV11-2	TRBD1	TRBJ2-7	TGTGCCAGCAGCTCCCGACAGGGAAAGAACTACGAGCAGTACTTC	CASSSRQGKNYEQYF
-	TRBV9	-	TRBJ1-3	TGTGCCAGCAGCGTAGGAGGCGTGGCTGGAAACACCATATATTTT	CASSVGGVAGNTIYF
-	TRBV24-1	TRBD1	TRBJ2-3	TGTGCCACCAGTGATTCGAAGCGACAGGGCACTAGCACAGATACGCAGTATTTT	CATSDSKRQGTSTDTQYF
-	TRBV5-1	TRBD1	TRBJ1-1	TGCGCCAGCAGCTTGGGACAGGGCTACACTGAAGCTTTCTTT	CASSLGQGYTEAFF
-	TRBV2	TRBD1	TRBJ1-2	TGTGCCAGCAGTGAAGAGATTACAGGGGGGTTGGGTGGCTACACCTTC	CASSEEITGGLGGYTF
-	TRBV19	-	TRBJ2-2	TGTGCCAGTAGTGCGTCCCGGGACTTTAAGACCGGGGAGCTGTTTTTT	CASSASRDFKTGELFF
-	TRBV4-1	TRBD2	TRBJ2-3	TGCGCCAGCAGCCAGTCATTACTAGCGTTCACAGATACGCAGTATTTT	CASSQSLLAFTDTQYF
-	TRBV5-1	TRBD1	TRBJ2-6	TGCGCCAGCAGCTTGGCCTGGGACAGGGGATTCTCTGGGGCCAACGTCCTGACTTTC	CASSLAWDRGFSGANVLTF
few	TRBV10-1	-	TRBJ2-3	TGCGCCAGCAGTGAGTCGAGTCGGGGAGGTAGCACAGATACGCAGTATTTT	CASSESSRGGSTDTQYF
-	TRBV11-2	-	TRBJ2-3	TGTGCCAGCAGCTTACGAAGGGGTGACGATACGCAGTATTTT	CASSLRRGDDTQYF
-	TRBV7-9	-	TRBJ1-1	TGTGCCAGCAGGAGGACTGAAGCTTTCTTT	CASRRTEAFF
-	TRBV7-9	-	TRBJ2-7	TGTGCCAGCAGCTTTCAACCGGGACAACCCTCCTACGAGCAGTACTTC	CASSFQPGQPSYEQYF
once	TRBV6-5	-	TRBJ2-2	TGTGCCAGCAGTTTAAACACCGGGGAGCTGTTTTTT	CASSLNTGELFF
-	TRBV2	TRBD1	TRBJ1-2	TGTGCCAGCAGGCCGGAGGGGACAGGCCAAAATGGCTACACCTTC	CASRPEGTGQNGYTF
-	TRBV2	TRBD1	TRBJ2-2	TGTGCCAGCAGTGCGGGACAGGGGGCCGGGGAGCTGTTTTTT	CASSAGQGAGELFF
-	TRBV3-1/TRBV3-2	-	TRBJ1-3	TGTGCCAGCAGCCAGAGACCCGACACCTACTCTGGAAACACCATATATTTT	CASSQRPDTYSGNTIYF
once	TRBV7-9	TRBD1	TRBJ2-1	TGTGCCAGCAGCTTAGGGACAGGCAACAATGAGCAGTTCTTC	CASSLGTGNNEQFF
-	TRBV5-6	TRBD1	TRBJ1-5	TGTGCCAGCAGCTTGGGGGGCAGGGGGCTTTACAATCAGCCCCAGCATTTT	CASSLGGRGLYNQPQHF
-	TRBV25-1	-	TRBJ2-3	TGTGCCAGCAGTGAAGGGCGGGGTGGTGATGGGATGGATACGCAGTATTTT	CASSEGRGGDGMDTQYF
-	TRBV7-9	-	TRBJ2-7	TGTGCCAGCAGCCAGGCCCTGGAGCAGTACTTC	CASSQALEQYF
-	TRBV11-3	-	TRBJ2-1	TGTGCCAGCAGCTTAGGGCCATCAGGGCACAATGAGCAGTTCTTC	CASSLGPSGHNEQFF
-	TRBV28	TRBD2	TRBJ2-3	TGTGCCAGCAGTTTAGGGGGGGGAATCACAGATACGCAGTATTTT	CASSLGGGITDTQYF
-	TRBV9	TRBD1	TRBJ1-5	TGTGCCAGCAGCGCCTTCCTCTCCGCCGGGACAGGGGCCGGGGTTGTTCATCAGCCCCAGCATTTT	CASSAFLSAGTGAGVVHQPQHF
-	TRBV11-3	-	TRBJ2-7	TGTGCCAGCAGCCCCCAGGACAACTCCTACGAGCAGTACTTC	CASSPQDNSYEQYF
few	TRBV5-1	TRBD2	TRBJ2-1	TGCGCCAGCAGGAGTACTAGCGGGAACTACAATGAGCAGTTCTTC	CASRSTSGNYNEQFF
-	TRBV5-1	TRBD1	TRBJ1-6	TGCGCCAGCAGAACTTCCGGGACAGAAAATTCACCCCTCCACTTT	CASRTSGTENSPLHF
once	TRBV5-1	-	TRBJ2-3	TGCGCCAGCAGCTTGGAGACAGCAGATACGCAGTATTTT	CASSLETADTQYF